The 5 T cell receptor beta chains reported below all come from one sample, sequenced in a study of a mutant IDH1 vaccine in newly diagnosed glioma. As for time point: baseline, week 1 (first vaccination visit). Treatment: pre-vaccination baseline after standard-of-care therapy. Produced via immunoSEQ multiplex PCR; TCRdb's table is partial and in-frame only. The sample records about 34,000 clones, about four fifths being singletons. The material was peripheral blood mononuclear cells (PBMCs), obtained from a glioma patient treated with radiotherapy, temozolomide or both. The receptor source for this set is a man aged 45-65 years with glioma. Some clones in this sample may be carry-over from other donors' samples.

There are a few counts of this clone. The chain carries TRBV11-2 and TRBJ2-2; D remains ambiguous. The ends were cut back, 1 base at V and 6 bases at J, with 3 bases in the middle. The germline gives CDR1 SGHAT, CDR2 FQNNGV. The CDR3 spans 12 residues. This CDR3 reads CASSLGSGELFF. The CDR3 region has the DNA TGTGCCAGCAGCTTAGGGTCCGGGGAGCTGTTTTTT.

CDR3 amino acids: CASSWGTSGRAGQETQYF. CDR3 coding DNA: TGTGCCAGCAGCTGGGGGACTAGCGGGAGGGCCGGGCAAGAGACCCAGTACTTC. V and J are TRBV5-4 and TRBJ2-5; 16 positions match TRBD2. Losses at the gene ends were 3 bases for V and 2 bases for J; bases not matched to a gene: 7. Germline CDR1 SGHNT, CDR2 YYREEE (reference sequence). CDR3 size: 18 residues.

This chain connects TRBV5-6 to TRBJ2-7, with D hard to call. The V gene's germline CDR1 is SGHDT and CDR2 YYEEEE. The V end lost 1 base, the J end lost 4 bases, and 6 bases lay between the germline ends. The CDR3 is 12 amino acids. CDR3 in amino acids: CASSLSDYEQYF. Written as DNA, the CDR3 is TGTGCCAGCAGCTTGTCAGATTACGAGCAGTACTTC.

The chain combines TRBV7-8 with TRBJ1-2; D not certain. Trimming cost V 1 base and J 3 bases, with 6 bases left between them. The CDR3 covers 13 residues. Germline CDR1 SGHVS, CDR2 FQNEAQ. The CDR3 region has the DNA TGTGCCAGCAGCTTAGAGAGTGACTATGGCTACACCTTC. It is translated as CASSLESDYGYTF.

V is TRBV10-3 and J is TRBJ1-2, with D possibly being TRBD1 (6 bases). The CDR3 sequence is 15 residues long. V gave up 4 bases and J gave up 3 bases, with 15 bases separating them. CDR1 and CDR2 (germline): ENHRY, SYGVKD. For the CDR3, the DNA is TGTGCCATCAGTGGAACAGGGAGAGGGGACTATGGCTACACCTTC. This translates into CAISGTGRGDYGYTF.